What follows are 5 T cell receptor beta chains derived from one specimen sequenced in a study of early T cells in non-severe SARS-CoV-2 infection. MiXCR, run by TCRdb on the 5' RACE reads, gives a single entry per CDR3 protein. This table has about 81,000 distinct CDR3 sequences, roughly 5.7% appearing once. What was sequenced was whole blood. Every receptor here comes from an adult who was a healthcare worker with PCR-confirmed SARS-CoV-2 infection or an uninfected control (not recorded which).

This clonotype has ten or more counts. The CDR3 here is CASSSLNQETQYF. The CDR3 DNA sequence: TGTGCCAGCAGTTCACTCAACCAAGAGACCCAGTACTTC. The V call is TRBV28, the J call TRBJ2-5; D is undetermined. CDR1 and CDR2 (germline): MDHEN, SYDVKM. There are 13 residues in the CDR3. V gave up 4 bases and J gave up 0 bases, with 6 bases separating them. Drawing the rest from reference TRBV28 and TRBJ2-5, the complete variable domain is DVKVTQSSRYLVKRTGEKVFLECVQDMDHENMFWYRQDPGLGLRLIYFSYDVKMKEKGDIPEGYSVSREKKERFSLILESASTNQTSMYLCASSSLNQETQYFGPGTRLLVL.

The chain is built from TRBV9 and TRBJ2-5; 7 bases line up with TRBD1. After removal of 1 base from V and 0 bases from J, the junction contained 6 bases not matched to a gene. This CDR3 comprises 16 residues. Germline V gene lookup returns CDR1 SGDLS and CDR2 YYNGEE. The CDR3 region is CASSVSTGAYQETQYF. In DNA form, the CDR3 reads TGTGCCAGCAGCGTATCAACAGGGGCGTACCAAGAGACCCAGTACTTC.

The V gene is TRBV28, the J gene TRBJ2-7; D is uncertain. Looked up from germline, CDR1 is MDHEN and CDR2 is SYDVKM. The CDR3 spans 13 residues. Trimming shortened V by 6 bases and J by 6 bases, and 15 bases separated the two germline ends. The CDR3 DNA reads TGTGCCAGCAGGCTAACACAGACGGGCGAGCAGTACTTC. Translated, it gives CASRLTQTGEQYF.

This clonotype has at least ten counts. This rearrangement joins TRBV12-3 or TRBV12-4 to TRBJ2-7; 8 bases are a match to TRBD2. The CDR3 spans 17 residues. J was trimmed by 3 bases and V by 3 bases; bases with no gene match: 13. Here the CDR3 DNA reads TGTGCCAGCAGTTTGAGGGCGGGGGGACGGATGATCTACGAGCAGTACTTC. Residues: CASSLRAGGRMIYEQYF.

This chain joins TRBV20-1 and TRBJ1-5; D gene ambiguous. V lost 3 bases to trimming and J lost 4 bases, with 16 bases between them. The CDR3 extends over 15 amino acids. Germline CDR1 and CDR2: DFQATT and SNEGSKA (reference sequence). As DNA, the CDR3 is TGCAGTGCTAGGAAGTCTGAAGGATGGAATCAGCCCCAGCATTTT. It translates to CSARKSEGWNQPQHF.